This is a list of T cell receptor beta chains from one sample in a study of CD8+CD57+ T cells in acquired aplastic anemia. A single record per CDR3 protein comes from TCRdb applying MiXCR to the reads. The table has roughly 86,000 distinct CDR3 sequences, roughly half seen once. Input material: sorted CD4+, CD8+, or CD8+CD57+ T cells (not recorded which) from PBMCs. These receptors all come from a human donor in good health, serving as a control. Each CDR3 is given with its conserved first and last residue. The order of the fields is J gene, V gene, clone size, D gene, CDR3 DNA, CDR3 protein. The D gene is left open where the match is weak. A row's size may be missing; if present it is once, few, many or a size class.

J gene: TRBJ2-5; V gene: TRBV6-1; clone size: NA; D gene: TRBD1; CDR3 DNA: TGTGCCACCTTGACAGGGCTTGGGGCCCAAGAGACCCAGTACTTC; CDR3 protein: CATLTGLGAQETQYF
J gene: TRBJ1-4; V gene: TRBV19; clone size: few; D gene: NA; CDR3 DNA: TGTGCCAGTAGTAACACAGGGCTCAGGCTGTTTTTT; CDR3 protein: CASSNTGLRLFF
J gene: TRBJ1-1; V gene: TRBV10-2; clone size: NA; D gene: NA; CDR3 DNA: TGCGCCAGCAGGGCTCGACCGGACGGATGGGCTTTCTTT; CDR3 protein: CASRARPDGWAFF
J gene: TRBJ1-5; V gene: TRBV27; clone size: NA; D gene: TRBD1; CDR3 DNA: TGTGCCAGCAGTGACAGGGGGCCTGGTCAGCCCCAGCATTTT; CDR3 protein: CASSDRGPGQPQHF
J gene: TRBJ2-3; V gene: TRBV20-1; clone size: NA; D gene: TRBD2; CDR3 DNA: TGCAGTGCAAGACGGGGGGGCTCAGATACGCAGTATTTT; CDR3 protein: CSARRGGSDTQYF
J gene: TRBJ1-2; V gene: TRBV24-1; clone size: NA; D gene: NA; CDR3 DNA: TGTGCCACCAGTGTTGGTTCGGACAGCTATGGCTACACCTTC; CDR3 protein: CATSVGSDSYGYTF
J gene: TRBJ2-7; V gene: TRBV25-1; clone size: once; D gene: TRBD2; CDR3 DNA: TGTGCCAGCAGTGACGCGGGAGTCTACGAGCAGTACTTC; CDR3 protein: CASSDAGVYEQYF
J gene: TRBJ1-1; V gene: TRBV2; clone size: once; D gene: NA; CDR3 DNA: TGTGCCAGCAGGGATGGACTTCCGAACACTGAAGCTTTCTTT; CDR3 protein: CASRDGLPNTEAFF
J gene: TRBJ2-1; V gene: TRBV10-2; clone size: many; D gene: NA; CDR3 DNA: TGCGCCAGCAGTGAGTCGTTGGACCAGGGTGAGCCTTACAATGAGCAGTTCTTC; CDR3 protein: CASSESLDQGEPYNEQFF
J gene: TRBJ2-7; V gene: TRBV29-1; clone size: NA; D gene: NA; CDR3 DNA: TGCAGCGTCGTGGCCGGGGACCGAGACGAGCAGTACTTC; CDR3 protein: CSVVAGDRDEQYF
J gene: TRBJ2-5; V gene: TRBV12-5; clone size: few; D gene: NA; CDR3 DNA: TGTGCTAGTGGTCCGCCTGGGGGGGAGACCCAGTACTTC; CDR3 protein: CASGPPGGETQYF
J gene: TRBJ1-2; V gene: TRBV7-9; clone size: many; D gene: TRBD1; CDR3 DNA: TGTGCCAGCAGCGGACAGGGAGAAGGCTACACCTTC; CDR3 protein: CASSGQGEGYTF
J gene: TRBJ2-5; V gene: TRBV15; clone size: NA; D gene: TRBD1; CDR3 DNA: TGTGCCACTAGCAGAGTGGGACAGGAGACCCAGTACTTC; CDR3 protein: CATSRVGQETQYF
J gene: TRBJ2-7; V gene: TRBV5-5; clone size: many; D gene: TRBD1; CDR3 DNA: TGTGCCAGCAGCTCCGGGACAGGAAATTCCTACGAGCAGTACTTC; CDR3 protein: CASSSGTGNSYEQYF
J gene: TRBJ1-1; V gene: TRBV19; clone size: NA; D gene: NA; CDR3 DNA: TGTGCCAGCAGCGTAAGGGGAACTGAAGCTTTCTTT; CDR3 protein: CASSVRGTEAFF
J gene: TRBJ2-7; V gene: TRBV20-1; clone size: many; D gene: NA; CDR3 DNA: TGCAGTGCTAGGGGGCGGGACGGATCCTACGAGCAGTACTTC; CDR3 protein: CSARGRDGSYEQYF
J gene: TRBJ1-2; V gene: TRBV29-1; clone size: many; D gene: NA; CDR3 DNA: TGCAGCGTTGAAAGAGGGGACTATGGCTACACCTTC; CDR3 protein: CSVERGDYGYTF
J gene: TRBJ2-3; V gene: TRBV27; clone size: few; D gene: NA; CDR3 DNA: TGTGCCAGCAGTTGGAGGAGCACAGATACGCAGTATTTT; CDR3 protein: CASSWRSTDTQYF
J gene: TRBJ2-1; V gene: TRBV29-1; clone size: NA; D gene: NA; CDR3 DNA: TGCAGCGTTGACACCCTGGGCCTGAATGAGCAGTTCTTC; CDR3 protein: CSVDTLGLNEQFF
J gene: TRBJ2-3; V gene: TRBV2; clone size: NA; D gene: NA; CDR3 DNA: TGTGCCAGCAGTGTACTACCTAGCACAGATACGCAGTATTTT; CDR3 protein: CASSVLPSTDTQYF
J gene: TRBJ2-2; V gene: TRBV29-1; clone size: NA; D gene: NA; CDR3 DNA: TGCAGTCTGGGGGGCTCGGCCGGGGAGCTGTTTTTT; CDR3 protein: CSLGGSAGELFF
J gene: TRBJ2-2; V gene: TRBV19; clone size: many; D gene: NA; CDR3 DNA: TGTGCCAGTATTGAACAGGGGAACACCGGGGAGCTGTTTTTT; CDR3 protein: CASIEQGNTGELFF
J gene: TRBJ2-1; V gene: TRBV15; clone size: NA; D gene: TRBD2; CDR3 DNA: TGTGCCACCAGCAGCGAATACCCTAGCGGGAGGGCGACCAATGAGCAGTTCTTC; CDR3 protein: CATSSEYPSGRATNEQFF
J gene: TRBJ2-7; V gene: TRBV7-3; clone size: few; D gene: NA; CDR3 DNA: TGTGCCAGCAGCTTAGCGGAGTACGAGCAGTACTTC; CDR3 protein: CASSLAEYEQYF
J gene: TRBJ2-3; V gene: TRBV12-3/TRBV12-4; clone size: NA; D gene: NA; CDR3 DNA: TGTGCCACACTCGGAGGTGCAGATACGCAGTATTTT; CDR3 protein: CATLGGADTQYF
J gene: TRBJ2-2; V gene: TRBV20-1; clone size: NA; D gene: NA; CDR3 DNA: TGCAGTGCTAGAGGGGGGGACACCGGGGAGCTGTTTTTT; CDR3 protein: CSARGGDTGELFF
J gene: TRBJ2-7; V gene: TRBV15; clone size: NA; D gene: NA; CDR3 DNA: TGTGCCACCAGCAGAGACCCTGGGACATCCTACGAGCAGTACTTC; CDR3 protein: CATSRDPGTSYEQYF
J gene: TRBJ1-1; V gene: TRBV5-1; clone size: NA; D gene: NA; CDR3 DNA: TGCGCCAGCAGCTTAGATCCCAGGGGCCTCCAAGAGCCGCCAATGAACACTGAAGCTTTCTTT; CDR3 protein: CASSLDPRGLQEPPMNTEAFF